This is a list of T cell receptor beta chains from one sample in a study of shared clonotypes between healthy human individuals. The table came from immunoSEQ multiplex PCR; TCRdb's copy has only in-frame clones and leaves some out. The table shows roughly 2 million clones, with 95% occurring only once. Sequenced material: naive CD4+ T cells sorted from blood. These receptors were collected from a man aged 18 to 35 in good health. Both conserved end residues are part of each CDR3. Fields, in order: J gene, clone size, V gene, D gene, CDR3 protein, CDR3 DNA. The D gene is left open where the match is weak. Not every row has a clone size; where given, it reads once, few, many or a size class.

j_call: TRBJ1-1; clone_size: .; v_call: TRBV25-1; d_call: .; cdr3_aa: CASSEVAGSEAFF; cdr3_nt: TGTGCCAGCAGTGAAGTGGCAGGGTCTGAAGCTTTCTTT
j_call: TRBJ2-5; clone_size: .; v_call: TRBV6-5; d_call: .; cdr3_aa: CASSSRRVGETQYF; cdr3_nt: TGTGCCAGCAGTTCGCGGCGGGTTGGAGAGACCCAGTACTTC
j_call: TRBJ1-6; clone_size: .; v_call: TRBV5-6; d_call: TRBD1; cdr3_aa: CASSPGQGEAYNSPLHF; cdr3_nt: TGTGCCAGCAGCCCTGGACAGGGCGAGGCCTATAATTCACCCCTCCACTTT
j_call: TRBJ2-7; clone_size: .; v_call: TRBV7-2; d_call: .; cdr3_aa: CASSSLRQEQYF; cdr3_nt: TGTGCCAGCAGCTCCCTCCGACAAGAGCAGTACTTC
j_call: TRBJ2-7; clone_size: .; v_call: TRBV4-2; d_call: TRBD2; cdr3_aa: CASSQGYGGARNEQYF; cdr3_nt: TGTGCCAGCAGCCAAGGGTACGGGGGGGCCCGGAACGAGCAGTACTTC
j_call: TRBJ1-2; clone_size: .; v_call: TRBV6-5; d_call: .; cdr3_aa: CASSYSAGHLNGYTF; cdr3_nt: TGTGCCAGCAGTTACTCGGCAGGACACTTGAATGGCTACACCTTC
j_call: TRBJ1-3; clone_size: .; v_call: TRBV6-1; d_call: .; cdr3_aa: CASSESEFTGNTIYF; cdr3_nt: TGTGCCAGCAGTGAATCGGAGTTTACTGGAAACACCATATATTTT
j_call: TRBJ2-3; clone_size: once; v_call: TRBV18; d_call: .; cdr3_aa: CASSPRGTDTQYF; cdr3_nt: TGTGCCAGCTCACCACGAGGAACAGATACGCAGTATTTT
j_call: TRBJ1-1; clone_size: .; v_call: TRBV6-1; d_call: .; cdr3_aa: CASSGTTSEAFF; cdr3_nt: TGTGCCAGCAGTGGGACCACCTCTGAAGCTTTCTTT
j_call: TRBJ1-6; clone_size: .; v_call: TRBV25-1; d_call: TRBD1; cdr3_aa: CASSGTGQNSPLHF; cdr3_nt: TGTGCCAGCAGTGGGACAGGGCAGAATTCACCCCTCCACTTT
j_call: TRBJ2-3; clone_size: .; v_call: TRBV7-9; d_call: .; cdr3_aa: CASSLQGSTDTQYF; cdr3_nt: TGTGCCAGCAGCTTACAGGGGAGCACAGATACGCAGTATTTT
j_call: TRBJ1-6; clone_size: .; v_call: TRBV10-3; d_call: .; cdr3_aa: CAISEDSNSPLHF; cdr3_nt: TGTGCCATCAGTGAGGACAGTAATTCACCCCTCCACTTT
j_call: TRBJ2-1; clone_size: .; v_call: TRBV19; d_call: TRBD2; cdr3_aa: CASNPAGGSNEQFF; cdr3_nt: TGTGCCAGTAATCCGGCGGGGGGGAGCAATGAGCAGTTCTTC